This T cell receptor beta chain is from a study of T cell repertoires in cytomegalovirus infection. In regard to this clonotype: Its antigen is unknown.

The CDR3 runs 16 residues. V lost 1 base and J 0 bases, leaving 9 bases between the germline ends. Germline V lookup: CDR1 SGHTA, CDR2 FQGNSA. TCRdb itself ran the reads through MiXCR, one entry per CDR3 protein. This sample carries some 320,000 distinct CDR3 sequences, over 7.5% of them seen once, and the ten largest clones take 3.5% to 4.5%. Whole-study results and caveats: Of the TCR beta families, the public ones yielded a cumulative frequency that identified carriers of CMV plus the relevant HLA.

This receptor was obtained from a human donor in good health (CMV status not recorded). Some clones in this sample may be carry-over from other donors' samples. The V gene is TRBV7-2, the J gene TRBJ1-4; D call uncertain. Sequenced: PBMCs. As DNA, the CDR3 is TGTGCCAGCAGCTTAGTCGCGGCAGCAACTAATGAAAAACTGTTTTTT. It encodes CASSLVAAATNEKLFF. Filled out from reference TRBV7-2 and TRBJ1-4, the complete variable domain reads GAGVSQSPSNKVTEKGKDVELRCDPISGHTALYWYRQSLGQGLEFLIYFQGNSAPDKSGLPSDRFSAERTGGSVSTLTIQRTQQEDSAVYLCASSLVAAATNEKLFFGSGTQLSVL.